This record looks at one T cell receptor (beta chain) sequence and its context. This sample is drawn from a study of T cells in Graves' hyperthyroidism and ophthalmopathy. This CDR3 region has 13 residues. With 8 bases clipped from V and 2 bases from J, the junction kept 8 bases outside the gene matches. CDR1 and CDR2 (germline): SQVTM, ANQGSEA. From RNA transcripts, TCR beta CDR3 regions were amplified. An initial round of RT-PCR targeting the TCR CDR3 relied on the HTBI primer set. TCRdb re-called the multiplex PCR reads with MiXCR, one entry per CDR3 protein. The sample holds about 300,000 distinct CDR3 sequences, 10% to 15% seen once.

The chain couples TRBV29-1 to TRBJ1-2; TRBD1 aligns across 7 bases. The sequence was obtained from a woman between 25 and 40 years old with Graves' hyperthyroidism that later progressed to Graves' ophthalmopathy. The sequenced sample was blood. The DNA of the CDR3 is TGCAGCACCCGGACAGGACACAACTATGGCTACACCTTC. Translation: CSTRTGHNYGYTF.